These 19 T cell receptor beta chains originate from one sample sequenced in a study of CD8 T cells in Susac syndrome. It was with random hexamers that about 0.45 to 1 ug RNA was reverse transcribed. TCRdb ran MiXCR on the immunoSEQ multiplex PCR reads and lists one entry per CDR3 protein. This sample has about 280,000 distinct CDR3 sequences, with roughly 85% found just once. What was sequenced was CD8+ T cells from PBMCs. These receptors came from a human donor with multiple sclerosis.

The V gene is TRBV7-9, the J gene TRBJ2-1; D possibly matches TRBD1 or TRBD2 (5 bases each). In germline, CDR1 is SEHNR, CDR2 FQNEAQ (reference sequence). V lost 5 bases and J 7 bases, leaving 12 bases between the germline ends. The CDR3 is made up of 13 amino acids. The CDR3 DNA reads TGTGCCAGCAGCATTTCGGGGCAAAATGAGCAGTTCTTC. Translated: CASSISGQNEQFF.

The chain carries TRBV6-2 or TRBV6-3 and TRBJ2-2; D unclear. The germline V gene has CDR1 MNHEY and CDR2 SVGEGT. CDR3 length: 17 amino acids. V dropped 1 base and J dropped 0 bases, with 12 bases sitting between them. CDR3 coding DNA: TGTGCCAGCAGTTACTACAAGGTCACGGCGAACACCGGGGAGCTGTTTTTT. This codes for CASSYYKVTANTGELFF.

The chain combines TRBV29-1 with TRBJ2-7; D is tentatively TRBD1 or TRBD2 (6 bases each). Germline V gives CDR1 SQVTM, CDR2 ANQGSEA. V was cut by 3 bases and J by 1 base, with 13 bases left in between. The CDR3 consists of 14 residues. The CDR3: CSVDGGGKSYEQYF. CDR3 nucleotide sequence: TGCAGCGTTGATGGGGGCGGGAAGTCCTACGAGCAGTACTTC.

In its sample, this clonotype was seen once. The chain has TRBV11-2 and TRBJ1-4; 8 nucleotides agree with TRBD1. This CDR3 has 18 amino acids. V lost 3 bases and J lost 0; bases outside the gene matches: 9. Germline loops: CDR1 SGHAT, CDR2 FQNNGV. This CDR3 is CASSFLRGQRSTNEKLFF. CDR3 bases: TGTGCCAGCAGCTTTCTCAGGGGGCAGAGATCAACTAATGAAAAACTGTTTTTT. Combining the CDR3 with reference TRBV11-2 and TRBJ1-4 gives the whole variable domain EAGVAQSPRYKIIEKRQSVAFWCNPISGHATLYWYQQILGQGPKLLIQFQNNGVVDDSQLPKDRFSAERLKGVDSTLKIQPAKLEDSAVYLCASSFLRGQRSTNEKLFFGSGTQLSVL.

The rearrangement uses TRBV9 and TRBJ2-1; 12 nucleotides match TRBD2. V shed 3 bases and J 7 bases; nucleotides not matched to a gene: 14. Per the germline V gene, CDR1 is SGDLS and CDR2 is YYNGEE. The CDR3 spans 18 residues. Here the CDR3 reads CASSARLAGGPEYNEQFF. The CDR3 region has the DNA TGTGCCAGCAGCGCCCGGCTAGCGGGAGGGCCTGAATATAATGAGCAGTTCTTC.

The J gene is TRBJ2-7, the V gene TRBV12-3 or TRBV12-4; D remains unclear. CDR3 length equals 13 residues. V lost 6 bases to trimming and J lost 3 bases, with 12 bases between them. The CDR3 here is CASSHKLNYEQYF. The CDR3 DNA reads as TGTGCCAGCAGCCATAAACTAAACTACGAGCAGTACTTC.

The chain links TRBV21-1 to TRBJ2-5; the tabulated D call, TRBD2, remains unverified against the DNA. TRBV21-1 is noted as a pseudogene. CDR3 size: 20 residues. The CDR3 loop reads CASSKEGRRDFGRITETQYF. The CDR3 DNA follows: TGTGCCAGCAGCAAAGAGGGCAGACGTGACTTCGGGAGAATCACAGAGACCCAGTACTTC.

CDR3: CSARVSREGQADTQYF. In nucleotides, the CDR3 is TGCAGTGCTAGAGTCTCGCGGGAGGGCCAAGCAGATACGCAGTATTTT. This rearrangement joins TRBV20-1 to TRBJ2-3; TRBD2 agrees at 9 bases. The J segment lost 4 bases and the V segment lost 1 base, leaving 9 bases of the junction unmatched. There are 16 residues in the CDR3. CDR1 and CDR2 from the germline V gene are DFQATT and SNEGSKA (reference sequence).

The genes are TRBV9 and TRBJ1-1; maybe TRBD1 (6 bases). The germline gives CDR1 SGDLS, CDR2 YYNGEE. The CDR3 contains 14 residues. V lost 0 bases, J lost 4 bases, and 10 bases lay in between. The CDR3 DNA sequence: TGTGCCAGCAGCGTAGGAACAGGGCCCACTGAAGCTTTCTTT. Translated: CASSVGTGPTEAFF.

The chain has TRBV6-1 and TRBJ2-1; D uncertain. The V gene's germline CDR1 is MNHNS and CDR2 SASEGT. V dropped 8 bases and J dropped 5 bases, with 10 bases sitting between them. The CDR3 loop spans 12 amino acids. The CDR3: CASDHSDNEQFF. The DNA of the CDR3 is TGTGCCAGCGATCATTCAGACAATGAGCAGTTCTTC.

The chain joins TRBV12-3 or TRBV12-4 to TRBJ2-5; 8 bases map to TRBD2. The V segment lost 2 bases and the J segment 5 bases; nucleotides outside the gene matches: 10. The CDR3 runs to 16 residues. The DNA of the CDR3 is TGTGCCAGCAGTTTATCCAGCGGGAGACGGTCTGAGACCCAGTACTTC. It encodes CASSLSSGRRSETQYF.

The DNA of the CDR3 is TGTGCCAGCAGCTTAGGGTCCAGGGGCGCGGCGTACGAGCAGTACTTC. It encodes CASSLGSRGAAYEQYF. The chain employs TRBV7-9 and TRBJ2-7, with D perhaps TRBD1 (6 bases). This CDR3 contains 16 residues. Germline V lookup: CDR1 SEHNR, CDR2 FQNEAQ (reference sequence). Trimming took 1 base from V and 4 from J, leaving 17 bases between them.

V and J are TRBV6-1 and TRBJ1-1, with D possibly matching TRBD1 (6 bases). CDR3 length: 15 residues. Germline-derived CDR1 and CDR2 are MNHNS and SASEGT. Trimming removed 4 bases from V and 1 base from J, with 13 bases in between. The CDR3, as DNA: TGTGCCAGCAGTGGGCCGGGACAAAGGAACACTGAAGCTTTCTTT. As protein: CASSGPGQRNTEAFF.

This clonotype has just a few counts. The DNA of the CDR3 is TGCGCCAGCAGCTCCCGGGACGGGGGCTACGAGCAGTACTTC. Protein sequence: CASSSRDGGYEQYF. The chain combines TRBV5-1 with TRBJ2-7; possibly TRBD2 for D (6 bases). Trimming stripped 3 bases from V and 3 bases from J, with 13 bases between. CDR1 SGHRS and CDR2 YFSETQ come from the germline V gene. The CDR3 sequence is 14 residues long.

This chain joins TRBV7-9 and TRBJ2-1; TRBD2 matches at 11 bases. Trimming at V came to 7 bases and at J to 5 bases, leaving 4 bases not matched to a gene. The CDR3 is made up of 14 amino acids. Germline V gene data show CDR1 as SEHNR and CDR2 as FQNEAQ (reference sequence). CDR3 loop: CASTGTSGHNEQFF. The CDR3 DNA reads TGTGCCAGCACCGGGACTAGCGGCCACAATGAGCAGTTCTTC.

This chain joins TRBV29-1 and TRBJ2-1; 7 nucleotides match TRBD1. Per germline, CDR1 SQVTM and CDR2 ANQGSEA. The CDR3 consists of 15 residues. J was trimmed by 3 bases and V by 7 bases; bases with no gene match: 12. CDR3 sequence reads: CSADGTAPNYNEQFF. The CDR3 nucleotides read TGCAGCGCAGATGGGACAGCTCCCAACTACAATGAGCAGTTCTTC.

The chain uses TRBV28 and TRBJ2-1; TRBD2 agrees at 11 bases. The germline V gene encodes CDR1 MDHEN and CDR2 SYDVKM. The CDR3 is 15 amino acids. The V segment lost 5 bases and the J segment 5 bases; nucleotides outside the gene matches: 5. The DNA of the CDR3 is TGTGCCAGCAGTCCGGTAGCGGGAGGGAACAATGAGCAGTTCTTC. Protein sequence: CASSPVAGGNNEQFF.

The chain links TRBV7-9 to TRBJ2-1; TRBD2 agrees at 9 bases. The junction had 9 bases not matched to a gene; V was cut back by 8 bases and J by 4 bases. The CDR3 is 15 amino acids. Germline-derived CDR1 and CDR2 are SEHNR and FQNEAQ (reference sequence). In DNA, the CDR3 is TGTGCCAGCGCTCCAGTTGCGGGAGGGTACAATGAGCAGTTCTTC. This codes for CASAPVAGGYNEQFF. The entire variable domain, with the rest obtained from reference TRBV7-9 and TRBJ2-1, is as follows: DTGVSQNPRHKITKRGQNVTFRCDPISEHNRLYWYRQTLGQGPEFLTYFQNEAQLEKSRLLSDRFSAERPKGSFSTLEIQRTEQGDSAMYLCASAPVAGGYNEQFFGPGTRLTVL.

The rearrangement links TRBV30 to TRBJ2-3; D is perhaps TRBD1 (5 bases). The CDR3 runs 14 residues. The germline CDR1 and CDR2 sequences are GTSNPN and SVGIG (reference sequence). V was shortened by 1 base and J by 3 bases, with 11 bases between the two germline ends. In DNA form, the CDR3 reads TGTGCCTGGAGTGCAGGGATGGGTACAGATACGCAGTATTTT. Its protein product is CAWSAGMGTDTQYF.